The 12 T cell receptor beta chains in this list originate from one sample, sequenced in a study of shared clonotypes between healthy human individuals. Repertoires were generated with immunoSEQ multiplex PCR, while TCRdb's copy carries only in-frame clones and drops some. The data show over a million clones, about 84% seen once. Sequences were obtained from memory CD4+ T cells from PBMCs. Subset specified: CD45RA-negative fraction. All receptors derive from a man younger than 35 in good health. Some clones in this sample may be carry-over from other donors' samples.

The gene calls are TRBV7-3 and TRBJ1-1, with a tentative D call TRBD1 (5 bases). The CDR3 is made up of 15 amino acids. Germline-derived CDR1 and CDR2 are SGHTA and FQGTGA. With 4 bases removed from V and 1 base from J, the gap between germline ends came to 13 bases. CDR3 bases: TGTGCCAGCAGCTCGGGGGAGGGCCAGAACACTGAAGCTTTCTTT. This translates into CASSSGEGQNTEAFF.

The CDR3 DNA sequence: TGTGCCAGCAGTTTTTCGGACTGGAACACTGAAGCTTTCTTT. Translating it yields CASSFSDWNTEAFF. The V gene is TRBV6-1, the J gene TRBJ1-1, with D hard to call. The CDR3 runs to 14 residues. V shed 5 bases and J shed 1 base, with 11 bases lying between them. Germline V CDR1 and CDR2: MNHNS, SASEGT.

The V gene is TRBV10-3, the J gene TRBJ2-1, with 8 bases that match TRBD2. Germline V gives CDR1 ENHRY, CDR2 SYGVKD. V was pared by 7 bases and J by 7 bases, with 9 bases of the junction left unmatched. This CDR3 has 14 amino acids. CDR3: CAITPGLGWNEQFF. The CDR3 DNA is TGTGCCATCACCCCGGGACTAGGGTGGAATGAGCAGTTCTTC.

This clone occurred once. The chain employs TRBV6-4 and TRBJ1-2; D might be TRBD1 (5 bases). CDR1 is MRHNA and CDR2 is SNTAGT in the germline V gene. CDR3 length equals 17 residues. V dropped 3 bases and J dropped 5 bases, with 22 bases sitting between them. This CDR3 reads CASSENPRGKLGYGYTF. The CDR3 region has the DNA TGTGCCAGCAGTGAAAACCCAAGGGGCAAACTTGGGTATGGCTACACCTTC.

CDR3 sequence: CASSQDPGGARFGELFF. The CDR3 DNA reads TGTGCCAGCAGCCAAGATCCGGGGGGCGCAAGGTTTGGGGAGCTGTTTTTT. The genes are TRBV14 and TRBJ2-2; tentatively, D is TRBD2 (7 bases). CDR1 and CDR2 (germline): SGHDN, FVKESK. The length of the CDR3 is 17 residues. V lost 0 bases to trimming and J lost 8 bases, with 19 bases between them.

Concerning this clone itself: The same CDR3 arises from other DNA sequences in this sample as well. In DNA, the CDR3 is TGCGCCAGCAGCTTGGGCCCGGGGTCCTCCTACGAGCAGTACTTC. Protein product: CASSLGPGSSYEQYF. The chain carries TRBV5-1 and TRBJ2-7, with D maybe TRBD2 (5 bases). The CDR3 runs to 15 residues. The V gene lost 0 bases and the J gene lost 0 bases, with 10 bases spanning the gap. Germline V gives CDR1 SGHRS, CDR2 YFSETQ.

This clone was seen a few times. This could be a read error, since a much larger clone is one nucleotide away. This specimen includes other DNA sequences encoding the same CDR3. The gene calls are TRBV18 and TRBJ2-5; the D is unclear. V lost 3 bases, J lost 3 bases, and 2 bases lay in between. CDR1 and CDR2 (germline): KGHSH, LQKENI. The CDR3 has 11 amino acids. Written as DNA, the CDR3 is TGTGCCAGCTCACCCAAAGAGACCCAGTACTTC. It encodes CASSPKETQYF. The full variable domain, rest sourced from reference TRBV18 and TRBJ2-5, is NAGVMQNPRHLVRRRGQEARLRCSPMKGHSHVYWYRQLPEEGLKFMVYLQKENIIDESGMPKERFSAEFPKEGPSILRIQQVVRGDSAAYFCASSPKETQYFGPGTRLLVL.

V gene TRBV4-1 combines with J gene TRBJ1-2; 10 nucleotides line up with TRBD1. Germline loops: CDR1 MGHRA, CDR2 YSYEKL. Trimming at V came to 0 bases and at J to 4 bases, leaving 8 bases not matched to a gene. This CDR3 comprises 17 residues. The CDR3 region has the DNA TGCGCCAGCAGCCAAGATCCCGGACAGGGGGAACTCTATGGCTACACCTTC. Its protein product is CASSQDPGQGELYGYTF.

The chain recombines TRBV19 with TRBJ1-2; the D is unclear. Germline V gene data show CDR1 as LNHDA and CDR2 as SQIVND (reference sequence). This CDR3 spans 14 amino acids. Trimming took 5 bases from V and 4 from J, leaving 14 bases between them. This chain's CDR3 is CASSWGVGAYGYTF. The CDR3 region has the DNA TGTGCCAGTAGTTGGGGTGTGGGTGCCTATGGCTACACCTTC.

V gene TRBV30 combines with J gene TRBJ2-7, with TRBD2 identical over 8 bases. The germline CDR1 and CDR2 sequences are GTSNPN and SVGIG (reference sequence). V shed 5 bases and J 2 bases; nucleotides not matched to a gene: 5. This CDR3 has 13 amino acids. CDR3 loop: CAWQPGLAYEQYF. CDR3 sequence (DNA): TGTGCCTGGCAACCGGGACTAGCCTACGAGCAGTACTTC.

In its sample, this clone was seen a few times. The identical CDR3 is also encoded by other nucleotide sequences in the sample. The genes are TRBV6-6 and TRBJ1-1; D is perhaps TRBD1 (6 bases). The CDR3 sequence is 14 residues long. Germline CDR1 reads MNHNY; CDR2 reads SVGAGI (reference sequence). V was pared by 2 bases and J by 1 base, with 8 bases between. The CDR3 nucleotides read TGTGCCAGCAGTTACGAGGGGGGGAACACTGAAGCTTTCTTT. Protein: CASSYEGGNTEAFF.

This CDR3 reads CASGGLAGAAYNEQFF. CDR3 nucleotides: TGTGCCAGCGGTGGACTAGCGGGAGCAGCCTACAATGAGCAGTTCTTC. The chain employs TRBV27 and TRBJ2-1; 13 bases match TRBD2. Germline-derived CDR1 and CDR2 are MNHEY and SMNVEV (reference sequence). This CDR3 is 16 amino acids long. The ends lost 8 bases at V and 2 bases at J; junction bases unmatched: 6.